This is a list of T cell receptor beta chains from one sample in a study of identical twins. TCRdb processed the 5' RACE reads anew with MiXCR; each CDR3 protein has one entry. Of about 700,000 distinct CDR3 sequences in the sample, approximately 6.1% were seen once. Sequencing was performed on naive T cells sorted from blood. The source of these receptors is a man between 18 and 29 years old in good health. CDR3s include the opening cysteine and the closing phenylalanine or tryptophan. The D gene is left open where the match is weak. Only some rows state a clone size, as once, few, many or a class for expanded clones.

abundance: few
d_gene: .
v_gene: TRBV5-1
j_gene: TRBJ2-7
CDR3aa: CASSKRGAYEQYF
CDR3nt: TGCGCCAGCAGCAAGAGGGGGGCCTACGAGCAGTACTTC

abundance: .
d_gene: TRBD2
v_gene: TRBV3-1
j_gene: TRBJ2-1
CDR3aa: CASSQVGGGAYNEQFF
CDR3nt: TGTGCCAGCAGCCAAGTCGGGGGAGGGGCCTACAATGAGCAGTTCTTC

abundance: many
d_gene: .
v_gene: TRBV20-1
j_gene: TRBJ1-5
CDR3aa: CSAREVTGQPQHF
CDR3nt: TGCAGTGCTAGAGAGGTCACGGGGCAGCCCCAGCATTTT

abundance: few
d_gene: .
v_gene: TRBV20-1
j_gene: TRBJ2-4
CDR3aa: CSAREALAKNIQYF
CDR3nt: TGCAGTGCTAGAGAAGCCCTAGCCAAAAACATTCAGTACTTC

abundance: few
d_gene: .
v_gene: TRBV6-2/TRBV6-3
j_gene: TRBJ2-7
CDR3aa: CASSYPPAGYYEQYF
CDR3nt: TGTGCCAGCAGTTACCCACCTGCGGGATACTACGAGCAGTACTTC

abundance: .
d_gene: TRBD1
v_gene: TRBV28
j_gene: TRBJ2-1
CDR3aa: CASSPLGTGGNEQFF
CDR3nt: TGTGCCAGCAGTCCGCTCGGGACAGGGGGAAATGAGCAGTTCTTC

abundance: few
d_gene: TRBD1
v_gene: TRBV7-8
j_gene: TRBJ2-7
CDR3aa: CASTLQGTDYYEQYF
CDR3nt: TGTGCCAGCACTCTACAGGGGACAGACTACTACGAGCAGTACTTC

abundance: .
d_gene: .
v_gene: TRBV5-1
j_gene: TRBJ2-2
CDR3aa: CASSLRTVPNTGELFF
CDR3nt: TGCGCCAGCAGCTTGAGGACGGTACCAAACACCGGGGAGCTGTTTTTT

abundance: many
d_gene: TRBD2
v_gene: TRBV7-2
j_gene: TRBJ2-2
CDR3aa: CASSPTSGIGELFF
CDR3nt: TGTGCCAGCAGCCCGACTAGCGGGATTGGGGAGCTGTTTTTT

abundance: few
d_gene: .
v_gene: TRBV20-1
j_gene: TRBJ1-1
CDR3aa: CSARGGASNTEAFF
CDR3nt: TGCAGTGCTAGAGGAGGGGCGTCGAACACTGAAGCTTTCTTT

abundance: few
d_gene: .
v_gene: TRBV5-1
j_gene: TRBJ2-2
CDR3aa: CASSRTVANTGELFF
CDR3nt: TGCGCCAGCAGCCGGACAGTTGCGAACACCGGGGAGCTGTTTTTT

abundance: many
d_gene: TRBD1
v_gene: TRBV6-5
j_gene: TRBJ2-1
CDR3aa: CASIQRDREFF
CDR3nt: TGTGCCAGCATCCAAAGGGACAGGGAGTTCTTC

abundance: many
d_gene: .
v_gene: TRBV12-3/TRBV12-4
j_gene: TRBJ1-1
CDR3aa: CASSLARSEAFF
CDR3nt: TGTGCCAGCAGTTTAGCGCGAAGTGAAGCTTTCTTT

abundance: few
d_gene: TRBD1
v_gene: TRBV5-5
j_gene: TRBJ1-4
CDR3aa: CASSQTGIATNEKLFF
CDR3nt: TGTGCCAGCAGCCAGACAGGGATTGCAACTAATGAAAAACTGTTTTTT

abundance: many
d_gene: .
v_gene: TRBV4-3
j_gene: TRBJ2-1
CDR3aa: CASSQEIGGGPPYNEQFF
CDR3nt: TGCGCCAGCAGCCAAGAGATTGGAGGGGGACCCCCTTACAATGAGCAGTTCTTC

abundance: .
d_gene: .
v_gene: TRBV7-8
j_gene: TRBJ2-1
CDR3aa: CASSLGLPEDEQFF
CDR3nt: TGTGCCAGCAGCCTCGGACTCCCCGAGGATGAGCAGTTCTTC

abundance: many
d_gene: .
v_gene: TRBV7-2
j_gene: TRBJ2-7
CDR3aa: CASSPSGRSGEQYF
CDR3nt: TGTGCCAGCAGCCCTAGTGGGAGAAGTGGTGAGCAGTACTTC

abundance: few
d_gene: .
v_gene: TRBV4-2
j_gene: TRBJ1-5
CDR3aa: CASSPLWGGEGNQPQHF
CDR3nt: TGTGCCAGCAGCCCACTTTGGGGGGGAGAGGGCAATCAGCCCCAGCATTTT

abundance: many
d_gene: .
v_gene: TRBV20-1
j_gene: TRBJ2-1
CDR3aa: CSARNIYNEQFF
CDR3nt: TGCAGTGCTAGAAACATATACAATGAGCAGTTCTTC

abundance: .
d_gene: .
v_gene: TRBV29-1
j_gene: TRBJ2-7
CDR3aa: CSVAGIHEQYF
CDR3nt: TGCAGCGTGGCGGGGATCCACGAGCAGTACTTC

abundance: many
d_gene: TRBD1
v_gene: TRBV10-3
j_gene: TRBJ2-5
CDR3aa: CAISEPGTAAETQYF
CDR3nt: TGTGCCATCAGTGAACCCGGGACAGCTGCAGAGACCCAGTACTTC

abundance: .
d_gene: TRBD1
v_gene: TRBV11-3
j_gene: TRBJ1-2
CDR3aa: CASSQRQGDYTF
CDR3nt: TGTGCCAGCAGCCAACGACAGGGAGATTACACCTTC

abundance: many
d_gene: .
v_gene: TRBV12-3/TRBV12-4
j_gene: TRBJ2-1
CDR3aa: CASRTRGASYNEQFF
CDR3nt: TGTGCCAGCAGGACTCGGGGAGCGAGCTACAATGAGCAGTTCTTC

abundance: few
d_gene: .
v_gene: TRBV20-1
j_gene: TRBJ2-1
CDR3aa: CSAGSDTGYYNEQFF
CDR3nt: TGCAGTGCTGGTTCGGACACGGGTTACTACAATGAGCAGTTCTTC

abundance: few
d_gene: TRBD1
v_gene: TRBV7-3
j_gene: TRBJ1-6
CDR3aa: CASGTGGGDSPLHF
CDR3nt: TGTGCCAGCGGCACAGGGGGCGGCGATTCACCCCTCCACTTT

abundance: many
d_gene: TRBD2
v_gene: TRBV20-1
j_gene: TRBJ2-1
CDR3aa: CSARGGSGNPWDEQFF
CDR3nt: TGCAGTGCTAGAGGGGGTAGCGGGAACCCCTGGGATGAGCAGTTCTTC

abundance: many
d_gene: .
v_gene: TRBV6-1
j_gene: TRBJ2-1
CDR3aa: CASSPPIVREIYSYNEQFF
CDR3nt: TGTGCCAGCAGTCCCCCTATTGTCAGGGAGATTTACAGTTACAATGAGCAGTTCTTC

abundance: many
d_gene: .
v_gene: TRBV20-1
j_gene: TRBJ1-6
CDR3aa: CSASRPHDRLDSPLHF
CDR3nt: TGCAGTGCTAGCAGACCTCACGACAGGCTTGATTCACCCCTCCACTTT

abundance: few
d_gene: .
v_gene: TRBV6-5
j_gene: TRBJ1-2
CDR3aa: CASSYSTGLYTF
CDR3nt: TGTGCCAGCAGTTACTCGACAGGTCTCTACACCTTC

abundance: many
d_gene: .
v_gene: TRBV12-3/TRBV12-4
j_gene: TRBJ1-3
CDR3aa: CASSSGTASGNTIYF
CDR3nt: TGTGCCAGCAGTTCAGGGACTGCCTCTGGAAACACCATATATTTT

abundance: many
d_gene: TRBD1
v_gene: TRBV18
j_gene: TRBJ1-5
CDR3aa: CASSPTLLQGAGQPQHF
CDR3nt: TGTGCCAGCTCTCCCACCCTATTACAGGGGGCAGGGCAGCCCCAGCATTTT

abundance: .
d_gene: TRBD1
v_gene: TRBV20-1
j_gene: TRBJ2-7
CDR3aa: CSAPRDRGTYEQYF
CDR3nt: TGCAGTGCTCCCCGGGACAGGGGTACCTACGAGCAGTACTTC

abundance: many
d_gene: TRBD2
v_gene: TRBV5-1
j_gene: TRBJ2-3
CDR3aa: CASSSRLAGSTDTQYF
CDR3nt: TGCGCCAGCAGCTCCCGACTAGCGGGAAGCACAGATACGCAGTATTTT

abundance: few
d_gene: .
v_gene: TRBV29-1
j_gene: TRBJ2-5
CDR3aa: CSVPGDRRQETQYF
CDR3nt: TGCAGCGTCCCGGGGGACCGTAGGCAAGAGACCCAGTACTTC

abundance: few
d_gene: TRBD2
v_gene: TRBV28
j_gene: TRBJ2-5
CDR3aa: CASNAPLAGRQETQYF
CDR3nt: TGTGCCAGCAACGCACCCCTAGCGGGACGCCAAGAGACCCAGTACTTC

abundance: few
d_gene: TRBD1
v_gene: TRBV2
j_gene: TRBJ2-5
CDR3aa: CASGEIGTGGEETQYF
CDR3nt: TGTGCCAGCGGCGAGATCGGGACAGGGGGCGAAGAGACCCAGTACTTC

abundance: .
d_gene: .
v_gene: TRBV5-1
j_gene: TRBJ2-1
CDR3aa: CASSLEQSSYNEQFF
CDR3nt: TGCGCCAGCAGCTTGGAGCAGAGCTCCTACAATGAGCAGTTCTTC

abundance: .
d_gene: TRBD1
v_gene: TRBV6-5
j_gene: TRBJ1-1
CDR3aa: CASRYPETGGYTEAFF
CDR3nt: TGTGCCAGCAGATACCCCGAGACAGGGGGTTACACTGAAGCTTTCTTT

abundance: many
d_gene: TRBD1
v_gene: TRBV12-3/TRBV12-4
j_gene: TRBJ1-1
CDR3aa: CASSPDSLRGTEAFF
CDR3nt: TGTGCCAGCAGCCCGGACAGCCTCAGGGGGACTGAAGCTTTCTTT

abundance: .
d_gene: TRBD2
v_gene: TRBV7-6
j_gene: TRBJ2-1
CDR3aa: CASSREIGGGPDNEQFF
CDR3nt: TGTGCCAGCAGCCGAGAGATTGGGGGAGGGCCGGACAATGAGCAGTTCTTC

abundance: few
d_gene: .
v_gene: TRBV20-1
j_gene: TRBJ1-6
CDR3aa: CSASPGGTLHF
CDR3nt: TGCAGTGCTAGTCCGGGCGGTACCCTCCACTTT

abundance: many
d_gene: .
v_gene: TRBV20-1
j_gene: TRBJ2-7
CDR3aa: CSARDRKGYYEQYF
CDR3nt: TGCAGTGCTAGAGATCGGAAGGGTTACTACGAGCAGTACTTC

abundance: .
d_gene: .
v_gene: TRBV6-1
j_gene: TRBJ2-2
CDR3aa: CASRANRLHGRRELFF
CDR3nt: TGTGCCAGCAGGGCGAATAGACTCCACGGCCGACGGGAGCTGTTTTTT